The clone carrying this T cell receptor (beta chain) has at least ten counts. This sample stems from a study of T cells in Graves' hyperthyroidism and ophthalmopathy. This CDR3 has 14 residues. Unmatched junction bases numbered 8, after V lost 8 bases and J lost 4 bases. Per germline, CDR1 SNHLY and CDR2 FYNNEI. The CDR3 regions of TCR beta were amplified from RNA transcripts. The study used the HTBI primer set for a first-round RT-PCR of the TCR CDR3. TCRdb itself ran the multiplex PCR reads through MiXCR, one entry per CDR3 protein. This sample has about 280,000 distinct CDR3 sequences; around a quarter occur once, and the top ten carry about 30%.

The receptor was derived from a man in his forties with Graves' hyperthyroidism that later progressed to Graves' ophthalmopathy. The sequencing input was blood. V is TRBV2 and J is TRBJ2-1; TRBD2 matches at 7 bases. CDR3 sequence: CASGAGREYNEQFF. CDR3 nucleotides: TGTGCCAGCGGAGCGGGACGAGAGTACAATGAGCAGTTCTTC. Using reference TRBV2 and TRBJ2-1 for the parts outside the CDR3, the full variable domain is EPEVTQTPSHQVTQMGQEVILRCVPISNHLYFYWYRQILGQKVEFLVSFYNNEISEKSEIFDDQFSVERPDGSNFTLKIRSTKLEDSAMYFCASGAGREYNEQFFGPGTRLTVL.